This passage covers 28 T cell receptor beta chains from one sample sequenced in a study of cytomegalovirus exposure and HLA in healthy donors. Libraries were prepared by immunoSEQ multiplex PCR; TCRdb keeps only in-frame clonotypes and omits some of them. The sample has 210,000 or so clones, around nine tenths seen once. Input material: PBMCs. The source of these receptors is a woman aged 18-29 years in good health and CMV-seronegative.

The V call is TRBV7-2, the J call TRBJ2-1; 7 positions agree with TRBD1. The CDR3 contains 14 residues. Germline V gene lookup returns CDR1 SGHTA and CDR2 FQGNSA. Trimming removed 5 bases from V and 2 bases from J; junction bases left unmatched: 3. The CDR3 sequence: CASSGGQPYNEQFF. The CDR3 DNA sequence: TGTGCCAGCAGCGGGGGACAGCCCTACAATGAGCAGTTCTTC.

The rearrangement joins TRBV25-1 to TRBJ1-3, with D hard to call. Germline assignment: CDR1 MGHDK and CDR2 SYGVNS. The CDR3 totals 14 residues. Trimming took off 6 bases at V and 0 bases at J, with 9 bases between the two ends. This CDR3 reads CASSGSYSGNTIYF. CDR3 in DNA: TGTGCCAGCAGCGGTTCGTACTCTGGAAACACCATATATTTT.

The chain employs TRBV4-1 and TRBJ2-3, with a weak D call TRBD2 (7 bases). CDR1 is MGHRA, CDR2 YSYEKL, per germline. V lost 0 bases and J lost 0, with 10 bases in between. The CDR3 runs 16 residues. The CDR3 DNA reads TGCGCCAGCAGCCAAGATAGGGGGGGTAGCACAGATACGCAGTATTTT. It translates to CASSQDRGGSTDTQYF.

This chain links TRBV7-2 with TRBJ2-7; D may be TRBD2 (6 bases). Trimming pared 1 base from V and 5 bases from J, leaving 12 bases between. CDR3 length: 14 amino acids. From germline, CDR1 is SGHTA and CDR2 FQGNSA. CDR3 sequence reads: CASSLVTSSNEQYF. DNA of the CDR3: TGTGCCAGCAGCTTAGTTACTAGCAGCAACGAGCAGTACTTC.

V gene TRBV9 combines with J gene TRBJ1-2; 8 nucleotides line up with TRBD1. The CDR3 sequence is 13 residues long. The junction had 9 bases not matched to a gene; V was cut back by 6 bases and J by 8 bases. The germline CDR1 and CDR2 sequences are SGDLS and YYNGEE. CDR3 residues: CASKTQGARGYTF. CDR3 nucleotides: TGTGCCAGCAAAACCCAGGGGGCGCGCGGCTACACCTTC.

The chain has TRBV6-1 and TRBJ1-4; D is ambiguous. Germline values: CDR1 MNHNS, CDR2 SASEGT. This CDR3 is 14 amino acids long. V gave up 5 bases and J gave up 5 bases, with 12 bases separating them. CDR3 DNA: TGTGCCAGCAGTCCGAGGGCCGTGAATGAAAAACTGTTTTTT. Residues: CASSPRAVNEKLFF.

The chain combines TRBV29-1 with TRBJ2-2, with 10 bases fitting TRBD2. The CDR3 runs 18 residues. The J segment lost 7 bases and the V segment lost 0 bases, leaving 14 bases of the junction unmatched. Germline V gene lookup returns CDR1 SQVTM and CDR2 ANQGSEA. The CDR3 DNA reads as TGCAGCGTTGAAGACCTCCGGACTAGCGGTTTGGGTGGCGGGGAGCTGTTTTTT. Translated, it gives CSVEDLRTSGLGGGELFF.

The J gene is TRBJ2-3, the V gene TRBV7-2; TRBD2 agrees at 7 bases. V shed 1 base, J shed 6 bases, and the junction held 13 bases outside the gene matches. This CDR3 has 17 amino acids. CDR1 SGHTA and CDR2 FQGNSA come from the germline V gene. CDR3 residues: CASSLVGLAADGDTQYF. The DNA of the CDR3 is TGTGCCAGCAGCTTAGTCGGGCTAGCGGCAGACGGGGATACGCAGTATTTT.

The CDR3 DNA reads as TGCGCCAGCAGTCGTACACCAGGGGCCGGTCAATACAATGAGCAGTTCTTC. Residues: CASSRTPGAGQYNEQFF. V is TRBV4-1 and J is TRBJ2-1; tentative D call: TRBD1 (6 bases). This CDR3 is 17 amino acids long. V lost 6 bases to trimming and J lost 4 bases, with 22 bases between them. Germline V gene data show CDR1 as MGHRA and CDR2 as YSYEKL.

V is TRBV5-1 and J is TRBJ2-1, with 10 bases fitting TRBD2. This CDR3 has 14 amino acids. Per the germline V gene, CDR1 is SGHRS and CDR2 is YFSETQ. Trimming took 3 bases from V and 6 from J; bases not matched to a gene: 3. The CDR3 here is CASSSGTSVNEQFF. Written as DNA, the CDR3 is TGCGCCAGCAGCTCCGGGACTAGCGTCAATGAGCAGTTCTTC.

The count of this clone is one. The rearrangement links TRBV5-4 to TRBJ1-1; 7 bases align to TRBD1. There are 14 residues in the CDR3. The ends lost 3 bases at V and 1 base at J; junction bases unmatched: 3. Per germline, CDR1 SGHNT and CDR2 YYREEE (reference sequence). DNA of the CDR3: TGTGCCAGCAGCTGGACAGGAGAGAACACTGAAGCTTTCTTT. Its protein is CASSWTGENTEAFF. Together with reference TRBV5-4 and TRBJ1-1, the CDR3 gives the full variable domain: ETGVTQSPTHLIKTRGQQVTLRCSSQSGHNTVSWYQQALGQGPQFIFQYYREEENGRGNFPPRFSGLQFPNYSSELNVNALELDDSALYLCASSWTGENTEAFFGQGTRLTVV.

The rearrangement joins TRBV5-8 to TRBJ2-7; D gene ambiguous. Per the germline V gene, CDR1 is SGHTS and CDR2 is YDEGEE. The V end was cut by 0 bases, the J end by 6 bases, with 10 bases between. The CDR3 runs to 13 residues. CDR3 bases: TGTGCCAGCAGCTTGGAATTAGCCAGCGAGCAGTACTTC. The encoded protein is CASSLELASEQYF. Filled out from reference TRBV5-8 and TRBJ2-7, the complete variable domain reads EAGVTQSPTHLIKTRGQQATLRCSPISGHTSVYWYQQALGLGLQFLLWYDEGEERNRGNFPPRFSGRQFPNYSSELNVNALELEDSALYLCASSLELASEQYFGPGTRLTVT.

J is TRBJ2-3 and V is TRBV4-2; D might be TRBD2 (6 bases). Deletions cut 0 bases from V and 0 bases from J, with 10 bases between. Germline values: CDR1 LGHNA, CDR2 YNFKEQ. This CDR3 comprises 16 residues. The CDR3 protein is CASSQELAGSTDTQYF. The CDR3 nucleotides read TGTGCCAGCAGCCAAGAGTTGGCGGGAAGCACAGATACGCAGTATTTT.

This clone showed up many times. The chain links TRBV30 to TRBJ2-2; TRBD1 is a possible D gene (6 bases). V was shortened by 0 bases and J by 8 bases, with 16 bases between the two germline ends. The CDR3 is 15 amino acids. The germline CDR1 and CDR2 sequences are GTSNPN and SVGIG (reference sequence). Here the CDR3 DNA reads TGTGCCTGGAGTGTACGAGTCTCAGGGGTTGGGGAGCTGTTTTTT. Residues: CAWSVRVSGVGELFF. Full variable domain (missing parts from reference TRBV30 and TRBJ2-2): SQTIHQWPATLVQPVGSPLSLECTVEGTSNPNLYWYRQAAGRGLQLLFYSVGIGQISSEVPQNLSASRPQDRQFILSSKKLLLSDSGFYLCAWSVRVSGVGELFFGEGSRLTVL.

This sequence joins TRBV6-5 and TRBJ2-5; TRBD1 aligns across 10 bases. V trimming: 6 bases; J trimming: 4 bases; junction bases outside the gene matches: 2. Germline V lookup: CDR1 MNHEY, CDR2 SVGAGI. The length of the CDR3 is 13 residues. CDR3 sequence: CASSRDRGETQYF. CDR3 sequence (DNA): TGTGCCAGCAGCCGGGACAGGGGAGAGACCCAGTACTTC.

The V and J genes are TRBV7-8 and TRBJ2-1; the match to TRBD2 covers 9 bases. The CDR3 consists of 11 residues. J lost 14 bases, V lost 5 bases, and 4 bases had no gene match. CDR1 is SGHVS and CDR2 is FQNEAQ in the germline V gene. In nucleotides, the CDR3 is TGTGCCAGCAGCGGGGGACTAGCTGAGTTCTTC. This sequence encodes CASSGGLAEFF.

The sample holds one count of this clone. The chain couples TRBV5-6 to TRBJ2-7; the D is unclear. The V gene lost 3 bases and the J gene lost 4 bases, with 8 bases spanning the gap. CDR1 and CDR2 from the germline V gene are SGHDT and YYEEEE. The CDR3 runs to 12 residues. CDR3 DNA sequence: TGTGCCAGCAGCTCGACAAATTACGAGCAGTACTTC. It encodes CASSSTNYEQYF.

V is TRBV4-2 and J is TRBJ1-5; TRBD1 matches 7 bases. Germline V gene data show CDR1 as LGHNA and CDR2 as YNFKEQ. This CDR3 has 18 amino acids. Losses at the gene ends were 0 bases for V and 3 bases for J; bases not matched to a gene: 11. CDR3 in DNA: TGTGCCAGCAGCCAAGATAGATCACAGGGGTTTTTCAATCAGCCCCAGCATTTT. Its protein is CASSQDRSQGFFNQPQHF.

The rearrangement joins TRBV7-2 to TRBJ2-7; 8 bases are a match to TRBD2. The CDR3 has 16 residues. The germline CDR1 and CDR2 sequences are SGHTA and FQGNSA. J was trimmed by 2 bases and V by 2 bases; bases with no gene match: 8. The CDR3 region has the DNA TGTGCCAGCAGCTTACCCAGCGGGAGAGTGGCCTACGAGCAGTACTTC. Encoded protein: CASSLPSGRVAYEQYF.

V usage is TRBV5-4 and J usage is TRBJ1-1; 7 nucleotides align to TRBD1. The CDR3 spans 15 residues. Per germline, CDR1 SGHNT and CDR2 YYREEE (reference sequence). V shed 0 bases and J 8 bases; nucleotides not matched to a gene: 10. The DNA of the CDR3 is TGTGCCAGCAGCTTGGTAAAGGGGGCGTTTTCCGAAGCTTTCTTT. Protein sequence: CASSLVKGAFSEAFF.

The chain couples TRBV27 to TRBJ2-1, with 7 bases fitting TRBD1. The V segment lost 5 bases and the J segment 8 bases; nucleotides outside the gene matches: 15. The germline CDR1 and CDR2 sequences are MNHEY and SMNVEV (reference sequence). This CDR3 has 16 amino acids. DNA of the CDR3: TGTGCCAGCAGTCCCGACCGGGACAGTTACGTCGATGAGCAGTTCTTC. The encoded protein is CASSPDRDSYVDEQFF.

The rearrangement uses TRBV28 and TRBJ2-3; D is perhaps TRBD1 (6 bases). The CDR3 has 16 residues. Trimming removed 3 bases at V and 4 bases at J, with 17 bases between. Germline V gene sequence: CDR1 MDHEN, CDR2 SYDVKM. CDR3 bases: TGTGCCAGCAGTTTGCCCCCTCGAAAGGGGGCAGATACGCAGTATTTT. Amino acid sequence: CASSLPPRKGADTQYF.

This clone was counted only a few times. CDR3 region: CASSLTGRRRNEQFF. For the CDR3, the DNA is TGTGCCAGCAGCTTAACCGGGAGAAGGCGCAATGAGCAGTTCTTC. This sequence joins TRBV7-3 and TRBJ2-1; TRBD2 is a possible D gene (6 bases). The CDR3 length is 15 residues. V was clipped by 0 bases and J by 6 bases, with 12 bases between them. Germline V gene data show CDR1 as SGHTA and CDR2 as FQGTGA.

This clone was seen only once. This rearrangement joins TRBV29-1 to TRBJ2-7, with TRBD1 identical over 9 bases. The CDR3 extends over 14 amino acids. Trimming removed 0 bases from V and 7 bases from J; junction bases left unmatched: 7. CDR1 is SQVTM and CDR2 is ANQGSEA in the germline V gene. CDR3 DNA: TGCAGCGTTGAAGATGGTACAGGGGGCTGGGAGCAGTACTTC. It is translated as CSVEDGTGGWEQYF.

Only one count was recorded for this clone. The gene calls are TRBV7-2 and TRBJ1-1; D is ambiguous. V shed 1 base and J shed 1 base, with 13 bases lying between them. The CDR3 has 16 residues. CDR1 and CDR2 (germline): SGHTA, FQGNSA. DNA for the CDR3: TGTGCCAGCAGCTTAGGGCGGCAGATAACGAACACTGAAGCTTTCTTT. It codes for CASSLGRQITNTEAFF.

The chain carries TRBV6-1 and TRBJ1-1, with D possibly TRBD1 on 6 matching bases. Germline V gene lookup returns CDR1 MNHNS and CDR2 SASEGT. The CDR3 is 13 amino acids. V was pared by 3 bases and J by 1 base, with 6 bases between. CDR3 residues: CASSDRGNTEAFF. CDR3 bases: TGTGCCAGCAGTGACAGGGGGAACACTGAAGCTTTCTTT.

The rearrangement joins TRBV28 to TRBJ2-5; TRBD1 aligns across 11 bases. CDR1 MDHEN and CDR2 SYDVKM come from the germline V gene. Trimming cost V 8 bases and J 5 bases; bases outside gene matches: 1. The CDR3 extends over 12 amino acids. CDR3 DNA: TGTGCCAGCGGGACAGGGGGTGAGACCCAGTACTTC. Translated: CASGTGGETQYF.

The CDR3 DNA sequence: TGTGCCAGCAGACGGGGGGAGGGCGTTGGCTACACCTTC. Translated, it gives CASRRGEGVGYTF. The chain recombines TRBV6-5 with TRBJ1-2, with D possibly TRBD1 on 5 matching bases. CDR1 and CDR2 (germline): MNHEY, SVGAGI. V lost 6 bases and J 7 bases, leaving 15 bases between the germline ends. This CDR3 spans 13 amino acids.